A single sample is the source of the 9 T cell receptor beta chains below, sequenced in a study of shared clonotypes between healthy human individuals. Produced via immunoSEQ multiplex PCR; TCRdb's table is partial and in-frame only. The table shows 2,500,000 or so clones, with around nine tenths occurring only once. The sequenced sample was naive CD4+ T cells sorted from blood. Regarding subset: CD45RA+ positively selected. These receptors were collected from a man younger than 35 in good health.

The gene calls are TRBV5-6 and TRBJ2-3; TRBD2 agrees at 8 bases. The CDR3 has 16 residues. Trimming removed 4 bases from V and 0 bases from J; junction bases left unmatched: 7. The germline V gene encodes CDR1 SGHDT and CDR2 YYEEEE. As DNA, the CDR3 is TGTGCCAGCAGCGTCGACCTAGCGGGCAGCACAGATACGCAGTATTTT. Translating it yields CASSVDLAGSTDTQYF.

This chain uses TRBV21-1 with TRBJ2-6; the table's D call, TRBD1, was not checked against the DNA. TRBV21-1 is a pseudogene locus. CDR3 length: 19 amino acids. The CDR3 DNA is TGTGCCAGCAGCAAAGGGACAGCAGAGCGATTGGTAGGGGCCAACGTCCTGACTTTC. Its translation: CASSKGTAERLVGANVLTF.

With regard to this clone: A junction end diverges from the germline sequence, so it may reflect a read error. V and J are TRBV20-1 and TRBJ2-5; D is uncertain. Germline CDR1 is DFQATT and CDR2 is SNEGSKA (reference sequence). The CDR3 loop spans 11 amino acids. The CDR3 DNA follows: TGCAGTGCTCTCGCCCCGGCGCGTTTGGACTTC. Translating it yields CSALAPARLDF.

V gene TRBV9 combines with J gene TRBJ1-2; 7 bases map to TRBD1. CDR1 is SGDLS and CDR2 is YYNGEE in the germline V gene. J lost 8 bases, V lost 2 bases, and 6 bases had no gene match. CDR3 length: 13 amino acids. The CDR3 protein is CASSVRQGGGYTF. CDR3 in DNA: TGTGCCAGCAGCGTTAGACAGGGCGGAGGCTACACCTTC.

The chain employs TRBV5-8 and TRBJ2-1; D is perhaps TRBD1 or TRBD2 (5 bases each). Germline values: CDR1 SGHTS, CDR2 YDEGEE. This CDR3 comprises 16 residues. Trimming shortened V by 2 bases and J by 5 bases, and 17 bases separated the two germline ends. For the CDR3, the DNA is TGTGCCAGCAGCTTCAAGGGGCGGACTGATCACAATGAGCAGTTCTTC. It codes for CASSFKGRTDHNEQFF.

This chain uses TRBV5-1 with TRBJ2-6, with D hard to call. The CDR3 runs to 15 residues. Between the trimmed V and J ends, which lost 3 bases and 0 bases, there was a span of 7 bases. Germline V gene sequence: CDR1 SGHRS, CDR2 YFSETQ. The DNA of the CDR3 is TGCGCCAGCAGCTATTCAGACTCTGGGGCCAACGTCCTGACTTTC. Protein sequence: CASSYSDSGANVLTF.

The chain employs TRBV5-1 and TRBJ2-7; no clear D. Germline loops: CDR1 SGHRS, CDR2 YFSETQ. With 0 bases removed from V and 2 bases from J, the gap between germline ends came to 15 bases. This CDR3 spans 16 amino acids. The CDR3 nucleotides read TGCGCCAGCAGCTTGGCCCCCCGGGCCGCCCCCTACGAGCAGTACTTC. Translation: CASSLAPRAAPYEQYF.

This clone occurred once. CDR3 protein: CASSLVMTGRASDTQYF. In DNA form, the CDR3 reads TGTGCCAGCAGCTTAGTTATGACGGGCAGAGCCTCAGATACGCAGTATTTT. J is TRBJ2-3 and V is TRBV11-2; D uncertain. Germline V gives CDR1 SGHAT, CDR2 FQNNGV. CDR3 size: 17 residues. The ends were cut back, 1 base at V and 4 bases at J, with 18 bases in the middle.

The V and J genes are TRBV7-8 and TRBJ2-3; D ambiguous. V shed 5 bases and J shed 3 bases, with 6 bases lying between them. The CDR3 runs 12 residues. Germline CDR1 SGHVS, CDR2 FQNEAQ. The CDR3 loop is CASSVTTDTQYF. CDR3 bases: TGTGCCAGCAGCGTAACGACAGATACGCAGTATTTT.